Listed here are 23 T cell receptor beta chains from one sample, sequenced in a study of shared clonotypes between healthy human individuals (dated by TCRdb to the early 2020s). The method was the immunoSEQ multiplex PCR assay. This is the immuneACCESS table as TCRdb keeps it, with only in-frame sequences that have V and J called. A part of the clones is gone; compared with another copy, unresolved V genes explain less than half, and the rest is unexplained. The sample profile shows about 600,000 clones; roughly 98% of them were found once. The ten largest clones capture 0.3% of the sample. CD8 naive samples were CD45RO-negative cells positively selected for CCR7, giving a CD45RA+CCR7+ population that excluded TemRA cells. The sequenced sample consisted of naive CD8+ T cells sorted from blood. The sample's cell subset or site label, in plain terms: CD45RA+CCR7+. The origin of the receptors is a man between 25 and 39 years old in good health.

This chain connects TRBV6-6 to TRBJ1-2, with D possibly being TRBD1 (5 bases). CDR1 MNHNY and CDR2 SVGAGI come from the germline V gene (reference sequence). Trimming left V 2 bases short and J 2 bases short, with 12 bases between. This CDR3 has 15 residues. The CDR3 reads CASSYGSEGNYGYTF. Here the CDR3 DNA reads TGTGCCAGCAGTTACGGGTCAGAGGGGAACTATGGCTACACCTTC.

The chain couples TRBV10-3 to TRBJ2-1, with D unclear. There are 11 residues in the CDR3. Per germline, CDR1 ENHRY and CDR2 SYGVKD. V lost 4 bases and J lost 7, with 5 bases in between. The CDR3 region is CAISVGNEQFF. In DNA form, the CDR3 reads TGTGCCATCAGTGTTGGGAATGAGCAGTTCTTC.

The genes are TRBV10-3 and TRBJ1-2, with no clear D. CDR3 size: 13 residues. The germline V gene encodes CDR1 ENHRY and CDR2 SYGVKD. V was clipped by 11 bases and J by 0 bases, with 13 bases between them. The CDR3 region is CAAQEPANYGYTF. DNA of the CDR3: TGTGCCGCCCAGGAACCTGCTAACTATGGCTACACCTTC.

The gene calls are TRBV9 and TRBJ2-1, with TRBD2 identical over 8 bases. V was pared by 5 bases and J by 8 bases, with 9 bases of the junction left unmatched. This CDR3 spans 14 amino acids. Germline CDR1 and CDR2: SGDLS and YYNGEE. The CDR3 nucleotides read TGTGCCAGCAGTGGGGGAGGGACTAGAGATGAGCAGTTCTTC. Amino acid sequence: CASSGGGTRDEQFF.

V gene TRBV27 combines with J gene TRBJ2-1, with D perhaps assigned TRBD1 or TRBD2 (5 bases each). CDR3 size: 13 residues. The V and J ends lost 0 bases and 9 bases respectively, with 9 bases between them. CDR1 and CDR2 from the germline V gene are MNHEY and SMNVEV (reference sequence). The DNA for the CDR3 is TGTGCCAGCAGTTTATCACGGGACCTTGAGCAGTTCTTC. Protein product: CASSLSRDLEQFF.

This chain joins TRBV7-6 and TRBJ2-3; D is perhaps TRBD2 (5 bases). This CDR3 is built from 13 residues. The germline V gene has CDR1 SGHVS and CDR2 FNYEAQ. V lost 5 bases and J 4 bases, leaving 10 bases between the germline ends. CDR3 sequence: CASSRGYSDTQYF. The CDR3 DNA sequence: TGTGCCAGCAGCCGGGGATACTCAGATACGCAGTATTTT. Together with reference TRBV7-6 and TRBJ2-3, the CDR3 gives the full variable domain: GAGVSQSPRYKVTKRGQDVALRCDPISGHVSLYWYRQALGQGPEFLTYFNYEAQQDKSGLPNDRFSAERPEGSISTLTIQRTEQRDSAMYRCASSRGYSDTQYFGPGTRLTVL.

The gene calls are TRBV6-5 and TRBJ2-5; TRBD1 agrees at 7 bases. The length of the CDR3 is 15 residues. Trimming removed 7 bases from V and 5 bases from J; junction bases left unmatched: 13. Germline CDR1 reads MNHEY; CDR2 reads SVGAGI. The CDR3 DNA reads TGTGCCAGCAACCCGCCGGACAGGAGAGGGGAGACCCAGTACTTC. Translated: CASNPPDRRGETQYF.

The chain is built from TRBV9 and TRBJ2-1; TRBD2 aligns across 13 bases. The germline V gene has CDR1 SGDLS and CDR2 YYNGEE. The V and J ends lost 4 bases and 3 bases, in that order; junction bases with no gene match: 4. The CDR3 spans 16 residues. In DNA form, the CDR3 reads TGTGCCAGCAGCAAAGGGACTAGCGGGGTCTACAATGAGCAGTTCTTC. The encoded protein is CASSKGTSGVYNEQFF. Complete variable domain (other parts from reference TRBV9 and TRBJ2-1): DSGVTQTPKHLITATGQRVTLRCSPRSGDLSVYWYQQSLDQGLQFLIQYYNGEERAKGNILERFSAQQFPDLHSELNLSSLELGDSALYFCASSKGTSGVYNEQFFGPGTRLTVL.

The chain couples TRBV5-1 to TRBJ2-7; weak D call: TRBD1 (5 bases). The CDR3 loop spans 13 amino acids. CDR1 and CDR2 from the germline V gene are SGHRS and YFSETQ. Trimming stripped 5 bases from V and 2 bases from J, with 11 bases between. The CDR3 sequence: CASSYSGPYEQYF. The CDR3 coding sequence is TGCGCCAGCAGTTATTCAGGGCCCTACGAGCAGTACTTC.

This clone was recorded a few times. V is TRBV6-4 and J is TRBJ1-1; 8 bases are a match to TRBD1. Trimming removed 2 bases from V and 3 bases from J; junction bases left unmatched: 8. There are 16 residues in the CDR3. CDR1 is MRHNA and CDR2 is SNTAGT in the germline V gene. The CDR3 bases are TGTGCCAGCAGTGACGGGAACAGGGGGTGGTACACTGAAGCTTTCTTT. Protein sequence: CASSDGNRGWYTEAFF.

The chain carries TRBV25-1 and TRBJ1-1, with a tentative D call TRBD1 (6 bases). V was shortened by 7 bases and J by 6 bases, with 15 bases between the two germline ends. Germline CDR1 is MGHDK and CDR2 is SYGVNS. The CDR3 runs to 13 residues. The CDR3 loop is CASITEGDPEAFF. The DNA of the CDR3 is TGTGCCAGCATCACGGAGGGGGACCCTGAAGCTTTCTTT.

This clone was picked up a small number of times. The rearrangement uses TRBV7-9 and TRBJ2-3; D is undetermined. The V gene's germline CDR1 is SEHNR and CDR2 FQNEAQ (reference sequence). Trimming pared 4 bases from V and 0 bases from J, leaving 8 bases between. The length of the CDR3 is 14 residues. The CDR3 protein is CASSSAASTDTQYF. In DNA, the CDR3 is TGTGCCAGCAGCTCTGCGGCTAGCACAGATACGCAGTATTTT.

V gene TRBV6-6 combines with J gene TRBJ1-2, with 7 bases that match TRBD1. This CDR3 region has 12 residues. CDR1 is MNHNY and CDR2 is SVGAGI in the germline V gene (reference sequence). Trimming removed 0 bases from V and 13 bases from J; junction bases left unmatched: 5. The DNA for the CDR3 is TGTGCCAGCAGTTACTCTCAGGGGGACACCACCTTC. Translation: CASSYSQGDTTF.

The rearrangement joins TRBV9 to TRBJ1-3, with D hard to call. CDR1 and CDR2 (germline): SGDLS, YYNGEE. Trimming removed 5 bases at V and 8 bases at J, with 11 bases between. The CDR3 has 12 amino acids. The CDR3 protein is CASSDRGYTIYF. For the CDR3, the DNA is TGTGCCAGCAGTGATCGAGGGTACACCATATATTTT.

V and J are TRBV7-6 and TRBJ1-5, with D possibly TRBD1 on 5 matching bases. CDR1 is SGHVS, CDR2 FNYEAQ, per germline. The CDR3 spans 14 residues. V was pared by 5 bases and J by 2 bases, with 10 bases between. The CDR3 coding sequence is TGTGCCAGCAGCCCCGGGACTGGCAATCAGCCCCAGCATTTT. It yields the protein CASSPGTGNQPQHF.

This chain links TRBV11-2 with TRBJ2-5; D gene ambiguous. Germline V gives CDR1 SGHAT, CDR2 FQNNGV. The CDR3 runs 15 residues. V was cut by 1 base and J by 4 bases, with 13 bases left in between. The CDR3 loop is CASSLAFGPTETQYF. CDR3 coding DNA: TGTGCCAGCAGCTTAGCTTTTGGGCCGACAGAGACCCAGTACTTC. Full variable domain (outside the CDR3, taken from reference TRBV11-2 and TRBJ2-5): EAGVAQSPRYKIIEKRQSVAFWCNPISGHATLYWYQQILGQGPKLLIQFQNNGVVDDSQLPKDRFSAERLKGVDSTLKIQPAKLEDSAVYLCASSLAFGPTETQYFGPGTRLLVL.

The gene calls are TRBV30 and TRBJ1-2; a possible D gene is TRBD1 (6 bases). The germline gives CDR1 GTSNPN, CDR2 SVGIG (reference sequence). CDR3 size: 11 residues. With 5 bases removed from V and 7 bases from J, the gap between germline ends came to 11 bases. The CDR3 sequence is CAWGRGAGYTF. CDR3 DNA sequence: TGTGCCTGGGGGCGGGGGGCTGGCTACACCTTC.

DNA for the CDR3: TGTGCCAGCAGGACCACAGGAGGCACTGAAGCTTTCTTT. Its protein product is CASRTTGGTEAFF. This chain links TRBV27 with TRBJ1-1; weak D call: TRBD1 (5 bases). The CDR3 consists of 13 residues. The ends were cut back, 6 bases at V and 4 bases at J, with 12 bases in the middle. CDR1 and CDR2 from the germline V gene are MNHEY and SMNVEV (reference sequence).

The CDR3 loop is CSVTDRSDTQYF. CDR3 DNA: TGCAGCGTTACCGACAGATCAGATACGCAGTATTTT. The rearrangement joins TRBV29-1 to TRBJ2-3, with a weak D call TRBD1 (5 bases). Deletions cut 5 bases from V and 4 bases from J, with 10 bases between. Germline-derived CDR1 and CDR2 are SQVTM and ANQGSEA. This CDR3 region has 12 residues.

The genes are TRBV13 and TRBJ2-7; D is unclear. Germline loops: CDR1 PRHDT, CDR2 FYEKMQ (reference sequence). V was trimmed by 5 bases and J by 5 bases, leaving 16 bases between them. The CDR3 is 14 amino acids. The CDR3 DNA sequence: TGTGCCAGCAGCCCCGTATGGGCGGCCCACGAGCAGTACTTC. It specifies CASSPVWAAHEQYF.

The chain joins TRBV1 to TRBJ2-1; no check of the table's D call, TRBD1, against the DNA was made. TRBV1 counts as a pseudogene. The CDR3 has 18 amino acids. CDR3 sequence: CTSSQRGLYGKSYNEQFF. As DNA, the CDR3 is TGCACCAGCAGCCAAAGGGGGCTCTATGGGAAATCCTACAATGAGCAGTTCTTC.

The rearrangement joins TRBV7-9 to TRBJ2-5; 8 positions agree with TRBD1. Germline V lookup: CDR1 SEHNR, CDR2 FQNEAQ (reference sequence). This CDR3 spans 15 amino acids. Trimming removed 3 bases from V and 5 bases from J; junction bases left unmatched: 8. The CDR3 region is CASSFIGTGDETQYF. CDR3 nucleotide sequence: TGTGCCAGCAGCTTTATCGGGACAGGTGACGAGACCCAGTACTTC.

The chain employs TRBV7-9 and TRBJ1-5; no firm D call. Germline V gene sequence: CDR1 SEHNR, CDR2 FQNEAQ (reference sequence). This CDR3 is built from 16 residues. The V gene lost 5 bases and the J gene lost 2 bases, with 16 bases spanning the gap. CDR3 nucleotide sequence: TGTGCCAGCAGCCTAGGCGGGGATCCCCGCAATCAGCCCCAGCATTTT. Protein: CASSLGGDPRNQPQHF.